The clone carrying this TCR beta chain was found a few times. What it binds is not known. CD4+CD25+CD127- Tregs, CD4+CD25- non-Tregs, CD4 and CD8 cells were sorted. This CDR3 is built from 16 residues. The trim removed 3 bases at V and 3 bases at J, leaving 6 bases unmatched. Germline-derived CDR1 and CDR2 are MDHEN and SYDVKM. The sample originates from a study of Tregs in tolerant kidney transplant recipients. Whole-study context: The nonmyeloablative bone marrow transplants came from related graft donors, with transient mixed chimerism. General study findings and limits: Some patients' samples used different primers over time, so nucleotide sequences weren't comparable.

The repertoire was sequenced with immunoSEQ multiplex PCR; TCRdb's copy has only in-frame clones and lacks some. The table records tens of thousands of clones, roughly nine tenths of them present only once. The V gene is TRBV28, the J gene TRBJ2-5; 11 bases align to TRBD2. The TCR originated in a human donor who received a combined kidney and bone marrow transplant. The specimen comprised CD4+ T cells from blood, sampled before the transplant. In DNA, the CDR3 is TGTGCCAGCAGTTTGGGACTAGCGGAAGCCGAAGAGACCCAGTACTTC. Amino acid sequence: CASSLGLAEAEETQYF.